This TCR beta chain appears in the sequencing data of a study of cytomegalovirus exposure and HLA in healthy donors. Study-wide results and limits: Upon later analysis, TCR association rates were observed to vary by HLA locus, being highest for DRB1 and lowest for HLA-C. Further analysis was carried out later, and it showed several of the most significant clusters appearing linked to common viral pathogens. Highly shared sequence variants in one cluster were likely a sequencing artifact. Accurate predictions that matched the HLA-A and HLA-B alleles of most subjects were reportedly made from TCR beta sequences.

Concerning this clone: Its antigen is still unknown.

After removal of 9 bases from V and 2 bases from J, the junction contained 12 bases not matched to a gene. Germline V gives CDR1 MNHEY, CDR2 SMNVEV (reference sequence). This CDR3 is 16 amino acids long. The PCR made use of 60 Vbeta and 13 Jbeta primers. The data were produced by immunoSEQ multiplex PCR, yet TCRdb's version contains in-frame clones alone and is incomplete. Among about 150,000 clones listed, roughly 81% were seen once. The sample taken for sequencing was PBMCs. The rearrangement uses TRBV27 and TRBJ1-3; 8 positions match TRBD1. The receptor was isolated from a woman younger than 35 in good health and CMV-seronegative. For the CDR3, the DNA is TGTGCCAGAACAGGGGGTGCAGTAATACCTGGAAACACCATATATTTT. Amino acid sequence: CARTGGAVIPGNTIYF.